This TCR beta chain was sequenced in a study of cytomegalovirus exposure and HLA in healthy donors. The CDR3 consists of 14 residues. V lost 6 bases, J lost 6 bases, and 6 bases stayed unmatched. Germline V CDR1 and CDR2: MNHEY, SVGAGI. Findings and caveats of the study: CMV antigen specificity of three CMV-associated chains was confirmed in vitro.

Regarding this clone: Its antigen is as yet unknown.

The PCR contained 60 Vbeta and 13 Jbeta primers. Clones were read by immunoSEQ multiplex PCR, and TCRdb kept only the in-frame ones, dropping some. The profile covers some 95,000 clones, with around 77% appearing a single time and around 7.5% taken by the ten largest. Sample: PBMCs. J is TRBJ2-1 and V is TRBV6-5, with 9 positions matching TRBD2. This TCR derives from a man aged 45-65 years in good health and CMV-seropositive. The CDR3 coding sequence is TGTGCCAGCAGGCAGAGCGGGGGGCGCAATGAGCAGTTCTTC. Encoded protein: CASRQSGGRNEQFF.